Presented here are 32 T cell receptor beta chains from one specimen sequenced in a study of shared clonotypes between healthy human individuals. Assay: immunoSEQ multiplex PCR; the TCRdb copy retains only in-frame clones and omits some. The repertoire holds some 2,400,000 clones, with approximately 94% as singletons. The sample taken for sequencing was naive CD4+ T cells sorted from blood. Subset in this sample: CD45RA+ positively selected. The source of these receptors is a man aged 18 to 29 in good health.

This clone was detected only once. This chain links TRBV5-6 with TRBJ2-3; 9 nucleotides align to TRBD1. The CDR3 is made up of 15 amino acids. CDR1 is SGHDT and CDR2 is YYEEEE in the germline V gene. Unmatched junction bases numbered 6, after V lost 4 bases and J lost 3 bases. The CDR3 here is CASSLRGTGTDTQYF. The CDR3 DNA sequence: TGTGCCAGCAGCCTGCGGGGGACAGGGACAGATACGCAGTATTTT.

V and J are TRBV12-5 and TRBJ2-3, with 7 bases lining up with TRBD1. The J segment lost 6 bases and the V segment lost 2 bases, leaving 2 bases of the junction unmatched. The CDR3 runs to 13 residues. Germline-derived CDR1 and CDR2 are LGHNT and FRNRAP. The CDR3 is CASGLNRGDTQYF. The CDR3, as DNA: TGTGCTAGTGGTTTGAACAGGGGTGATACGCAGTATTTT.

The rearrangement joins TRBV28 to TRBJ1-2, with no clear D. CDR1 and CDR2 from the germline V gene are MDHEN and SYDVKM. Trimming took 1 base from V and 7 from J, leaving 10 bases between them. The CDR3 loop spans 13 amino acids. In DNA, the CDR3 is TGTGCCAGCAGTTTATTTCCCCGGGGTGGCTACACCTTC. Translating gives CASSLFPRGGYTF.

The chain combines TRBV2 with TRBJ1-4; no definite D call. Per germline, CDR1 SNHLY and CDR2 FYNNEI. The CDR3 loop spans 15 amino acids. V was trimmed by 6 bases and J by 0 bases, leaving 11 bases between them. CDR3 residues: CASRDGRATNEKLFF. The CDR3 DNA sequence: TGTGCCAGCAGGGACGGGCGGGCAACTAATGAAAAACTGTTTTTT.

This clone was seen just once. Other nucleotide sequences from this sample produce the same CDR3. The V gene is TRBV5-1, the J gene TRBJ1-3, with unresolved D. The V end lost 0 bases, the J end lost 0 bases, and 7 bases lay between the germline ends. CDR1 and CDR2 (germline): SGHRS, YFSETQ. The CDR3 extends over 15 amino acids. The CDR3 DNA reads as TGCGCCAGCAGCTTGGACGCGGGCTCTGGAAACACCATATATTTT. Residues: CASSLDAGSGNTIYF.

The V call is TRBV7-9, the J call TRBJ1-6; perhaps TRBD1 as D (5 bases). The CDR3 extends over 16 amino acids. CDR1 is SEHNR, CDR2 FQNEAQ, per germline (reference sequence). V dropped 5 bases and J dropped 6 bases, with 17 bases sitting between them. CDR3 residues: CASSPGWQGGNSPLHF. CDR3 sequence (DNA): TGTGCCAGCAGCCCAGGTTGGCAGGGAGGTAATTCACCCCTCCACTTT. The entire variable domain, with the rest obtained from reference TRBV7-9 and TRBJ1-6, is as follows: DTGVSQNPRHKITKRGQNVTFRCDPISEHNRLYWYRQTLGQGPEFLTYFQNEAQLEKSRLLSDRFSAERPKGSFSTLEIQRTEQGDSAMYLCASSPGWQGGNSPLHFGNGTRLTVT.

The chain joins TRBV7-8 to TRBJ2-7; D possibly matches TRBD1 or TRBD2 (7 bases each). CDR1 is SGHVS and CDR2 is FQNEAQ in the germline V gene. Trimming shortened V by 0 bases and J by 7 bases, and 16 bases separated the two germline ends. The CDR3 totals 15 residues. This chain's CDR3 is CASSLAWDRAGEQYF. The CDR3 DNA reads as TGTGCCAGCAGCTTAGCTTGGGACAGAGCGGGAGAGCAGTACTTC. The full variable domain, completed using reference TRBV7-8 and TRBJ2-7, is GAGVSQSPRYKVAKRGQDVALRCDPISGHVSLFWYQQALGQGPEFLTYFQNEAQLDKSGLPSDRFFAERPEGSVSTLKIQRTQQEDSAVYLCASSLAWDRAGEQYFGPGTRLTVT.

This sequence joins TRBV9 and TRBJ2-2; 7 positions match TRBD2. V was clipped by 0 bases and J by 2 bases; unmatched bases: 4. CDR3 length: 16 residues. CDR1 is SGDLS, CDR2 YYNGEE, per germline. The DNA of the CDR3 is TGTGCCAGCAGCGTAGGGCCTAGCGGAAACACCGGGGAGCTGTTTTTT. Translating gives CASSVGPSGNTGELFF. Full variable domain (rest looked up from reference TRBV9 and TRBJ2-2): DSGVTQTPKHLITATGQRVTLRCSPRSGDLSVYWYQQSLDQGLQFLIQYYNGEERAKGNILERFSAQQFPDLHSELNLSSLELGDSALYFCASSVGPSGNTGELFFGEGSRLTVL.

This chain connects TRBV10-3 to TRBJ2-1, with 13 positions matching TRBD2. The CDR3 length is 15 residues. V trimming: 4 bases; J trimming: 7 bases; junction bases outside the gene matches: 4. Germline-derived CDR1 and CDR2 are ENHRY and SYGVKD. The CDR3 is CAISATSGRSNEQFF. In DNA form, the CDR3 reads TGTGCCATCAGTGCGACTAGCGGGAGGTCTAATGAGCAGTTCTTC.

The chain is built from TRBV10-1 and TRBJ1-3, with TRBD1 matching 9 bases. Germline lookup yields CDR1 WNHNN and CDR2 SYGVQD (reference sequence). The J segment lost 0 bases and the V segment lost 8 bases, leaving 5 bases of the junction unmatched. The CDR3 sequence is 15 residues long. This chain's CDR3 is CASPQGALSGNTIYF. The CDR3 region has the DNA TGCGCCAGCCCACAGGGGGCTCTCTCTGGAAACACCATATATTTT.

The rearrangement links TRBV29-1 to TRBJ2-1; TRBD2 agrees at 13 bases. Per the germline V gene, CDR1 is SQVTM and CDR2 is ANQGSEA. The J segment lost 0 bases and the V segment lost 6 bases, leaving 14 bases of the junction unmatched. The CDR3 is 19 residues long. CDR3 DNA: TGCAGCGTCGCCGGACTAGCGGGAGCGATATTCAGCTCCTACAATGAGCAGTTCTTC. Translation: CSVAGLAGAIFSSYNEQFF.

This clone appeared once. V usage is TRBV10-3 and J usage is TRBJ1-2, with a tentative D call TRBD1 (5 bases). Trimming removed 2 bases at V and 0 bases at J, with 10 bases between. Germline V gene sequence: CDR1 ENHRY, CDR2 SYGVKD. This CDR3 region has 15 residues. The CDR3 nucleotides are TGTGCCATCAGTGAGCAGGGACCAACTAACTATGGCTACACCTTC. Protein sequence: CAISEQGPTNYGYTF.

The chain combines TRBV6-5 with TRBJ1-2; 9 nucleotides line up with TRBD1. V shed 2 bases and J 8 bases; nucleotides not matched to a gene: 9. In germline, CDR1 is MNHEY, CDR2 SVGAGI. This CDR3 is built from 15 residues. DNA for the CDR3: TGTGCCAGCAGTTACCTAACAGGGGGCAGTGGCGGCTACACCTTC. Translated: CASSYLTGGSGGYTF.

The rearrangement joins TRBV30 to TRBJ2-1; no clear D. CDR1 and CDR2 from the germline V gene are GTSNPN and SVGIG (reference sequence). CDR3 length equals 14 residues. V lost 4 bases to trimming and J lost 4 bases, with 14 bases between them. For the CDR3, the DNA is TGTGCCTGGACCTATCCTGACATTTACAATGAGCAGTTCTTC. Protein: CAWTYPDIYNEQFF.

The V and J genes are TRBV18 and TRBJ2-3, with 8 bases matching TRBD1. V gave up 4 bases and J gave up 10 bases; unmatched junction bases: 4. Germline loops: CDR1 KGHSH, CDR2 LQKENI. The CDR3 covers 12 residues. The CDR3 sequence: CASSLDRVAQYF. The CDR3, as DNA: TGTGCCAGCTCACTGGACAGGGTCGCGCAGTATTTT.

The rearrangement joins TRBV7-9 to TRBJ1-6, with 9 nucleotides matching TRBD1. In germline, CDR1 is SEHNR, CDR2 FQNEAQ (reference sequence). J was trimmed by 1 base and V by 3 bases; bases with no gene match: 7. The length of the CDR3 is 18 residues. Written as DNA, the CDR3 is TGTGCCAGCAGCTTGGGACAGGGAGGAAAATCCTATAATTCACCCCTCCACTTT. The encoded protein is CASSLGQGGKSYNSPLHF.

Only one count was recorded for this clone. The chain employs TRBV5-5 and TRBJ2-7; TRBD2 is a possible D gene (5 bases). The ends were cut back, 5 bases at V and 1 base at J, with 16 bases in the middle. The germline V gene has CDR1 SGHKS and CDR2 YYEKEE (reference sequence). This CDR3 is 15 amino acids long. CDR3 amino acids: CASSLSGIPSYEQYF. The CDR3 nucleotides read TGTGCCAGCAGTCTGTCCGGGATCCCTTCCTACGAGCAGTACTTC.

The CDR3 DNA follows: TGTGCCAGCAGCTTGACCGGGACAGGAAATGAGCAGTTCTTC. It encodes CASSLTGTGNEQFF. This chain links TRBV5-6 with TRBJ2-1; 8 nucleotides match TRBD1. The V gene's germline CDR1 is SGHDT and CDR2 YYEEEE. V was clipped by 1 base and J by 7 bases; unmatched bases: 4. The CDR3 extends over 14 amino acids.

This rearrangement joins TRBV19 to TRBJ1-1; tentatively, D is TRBD1 (6 bases). This CDR3 is built from 16 residues. CDR1 and CDR2 (germline): LNHDA, SQIVND (reference sequence). V lost 4 bases and J lost 0, with 15 bases in between. The CDR3 bases are TGTGCCAGTAGTACCGGACAGCTCTTAATGAACACTGAAGCTTTCTTT. Protein: CASSTGQLLMNTEAFF.

Worth noting for this clone: Different DNA sequences within this sample yield the same CDR3. The chain recombines TRBV6-1 with TRBJ1-4; D gene uncertain. Per germline, CDR1 MNHNS and CDR2 SASEGT. The ends were cut back, 1 base at V and 0 bases at J, with 6 bases in the middle. This CDR3 comprises 15 residues. The CDR3 region has the DNA TGTGCCAGCAGTGAAGGTGGGGCAACTAATGAAAAACTGTTTTTT. It yields the protein CASSEGGATNEKLFF.

The genes are TRBV4-3 and TRBJ2-2, with TRBD1 matching over 7 bases. Germline values: CDR1 LGHNA, CDR2 YSLEER. V dropped 0 bases and J dropped 4; count of bases not matched to a gene: 8. The CDR3 covers 17 residues. CDR3 region: CASSQDYRQGGTGELFF. In DNA form, the CDR3 reads TGCGCCAGCAGCCAAGATTATCGACAGGGCGGCACCGGGGAGCTGTTTTTT.

The rearrangement links TRBV29-1 to TRBJ2-2; 11 bases match TRBD2. The trim removed 6 bases at V and 5 bases at J, leaving 8 bases unmatched. Germline V gene sequence: CDR1 SQVTM, CDR2 ANQGSEA. There are 15 residues in the CDR3. Here the CDR3 DNA reads TGCAGCGTACATAGCGGGAGGGCGGAGACCGGGGAGCTGTTTTTT. Amino acids: CSVHSGRAETGELFF.

This clone was detected only once. V is TRBV6-6 and J is TRBJ1-2; no clear D gene. The V and J ends lost 8 bases and 6 bases respectively, with 13 bases between them. The germline CDR1 and CDR2 sequences are MNHNY and SVGAGI (reference sequence). This CDR3 is 12 amino acids long. The CDR3 sequence is CASLRGRNGYTF. CDR3 coding DNA: TGTGCCAGCTTGAGAGGACGAAATGGCTACACCTTC.

The chain carries TRBV11-2 and TRBJ1-3; D is possibly TRBD1 (5 bases). In germline, CDR1 is SGHAT, CDR2 FQNNGV. The CDR3 contains 15 residues. V was pared by 5 bases and J by 0 bases, with 11 bases between. This CDR3 reads CASSRRVFSGNTIYF. CDR3 nucleotides: TGTGCCAGCAGCCGCAGGGTCTTCTCTGGAAACACCATATATTTT.

The rearrangement links TRBV18 to TRBJ1-1; D perhaps matches TRBD1 (5 bases). The V gene lost 3 bases and the J gene lost 0 bases, with 11 bases spanning the gap. Germline V gene data show CDR1 as KGHSH and CDR2 as LQKENI. The CDR3 totals 15 residues. The CDR3 nucleotides are TGTGCCAGCTCACCGTCCGCGACAGTGAACACTGAAGCTTTCTTT. This codes for CASSPSATVNTEAFF. The entire variable domain, with the rest obtained from reference TRBV18 and TRBJ1-1, is as follows: NAGVMQNPRHLVRRRGQEARLRCSPMKGHSHVYWYRQLPEEGLKFMVYLQKENIIDESGMPKERFSAEFPKEGPSILRIQQVVRGDSAAYFCASSPSATVNTEAFFGQGTRLTVV.

The chain uses TRBV7-2 and TRBJ2-1; unclear D gene. The CDR3 runs 14 residues. Germline CDR1 SGHTA, CDR2 FQGNSA. V gave up 7 bases and J gave up 0 bases, with 10 bases separating them. The CDR3 DNA is TGTGCCAGCAACGAAAGAAGCTCCTACAATGAGCAGTTCTTC. As protein: CASNERSSYNEQFF.

As concerns this clone: The same CDR3 also results from other DNA sequences found in this sample. The chain uses TRBV9 and TRBJ1-6, with TRBD1 matching 7 bases. The J segment lost 7 bases and the V segment lost 0 bases, leaving 1 base of the junction unmatched. This CDR3 comprises 14 residues. Germline V lookup: CDR1 SGDLS, CDR2 YYNGEE. The CDR3 coding sequence is TGTGCCAGCAGCGTAGGCAGGGGGAATTCACCCCTCCACTTT. It yields the protein CASSVGRGNSPLHF.

This clone has just one count. The V call is TRBV9, the J call TRBJ1-2, with TRBD1 matching 9 bases. The CDR3 consists of 16 residues. The V segment lost 4 bases and the J segment 1 base; nucleotides outside the gene matches: 8. In germline, CDR1 is SGDLS, CDR2 YYNGEE. CDR3 bases: TGTGCCAGCAGCACCGGGACAGGGTCCCTTAACTATGGCTACACCTTC. This encodes CASSTGTGSLNYGYTF. Together with reference TRBV9 and TRBJ1-2, the CDR3 gives the full variable domain: DSGVTQTPKHLITATGQRVTLRCSPRSGDLSVYWYQQSLDQGLQFLIQYYNGEERAKGNILERFSAQQFPDLHSELNLSSLELGDSALYFCASSTGTGSLNYGYTFGSGTRLTVV.

The sample holds one count of this clone. J is TRBJ2-7 and V is TRBV2; D gene uncertain. Germline CDR1 reads SNHLY; CDR2 reads FYNNEI. V shed 8 bases and J shed 1 base, with 15 bases lying between them. CDR3 length: 14 amino acids. CDR3 sequence (DNA): TGTGCCAGCGTCCTGACTTTATTTTCCTACGAGCAGTACTTC. Its translation is CASVLTLFSYEQYF.

V gene TRBV5-4 combines with J gene TRBJ2-2; no reliable D call. Between the trimmed V and J ends, which lost 0 bases and 0 bases, there was a span of 6 bases. CDR1 and CDR2 (germline): SGHNT, YYREEE (reference sequence). The CDR3 totals 15 residues. The CDR3 DNA reads TGTGCCAGCAGCTTGGGACATCCGAACACCGGGGAGCTGTTTTTT. It translates to CASSLGHPNTGELFF.

The chain links TRBV5-1 to TRBJ1-5; 8 bases align to TRBD1. Germline V gives CDR1 SGHRS, CDR2 YFSETQ. V dropped 4 bases and J dropped 10; count of bases not matched to a gene: 13. The CDR3 spans 15 residues. Here the CDR3 DNA reads TGCGCCAGCAGCCCCAACACAGGGGGTATTAGCCCCCAGCATTTT. It specifies CASSPNTGGISPQHF. The full variable domain, completed using reference TRBV5-1 and TRBJ1-5, is KAGVTQTPRYLIKTRGQQVTLSCSPISGHRSVSWYQQTPGQGLQFLFEYFSETQRNKGNFPGRFSGRQFSNSRSEMNVSTLELGDSALYLCASSPNTGGISPQHFGDGTRLSIL.

This chain links TRBV5-4 with TRBJ1-6, with TRBD1 matching over 8 bases. The CDR3 runs 15 residues. V was clipped by 4 bases and J by 7 bases; unmatched bases: 7. The germline gives CDR1 SGHNT, CDR2 YYREEE (reference sequence). The CDR3 spells CASSRQRDRNSPLHF. DNA of the CDR3: TGTGCCAGCAGCAGACAACGGGACAGGAATTCACCCCTCCACTTT.